This TCR beta chain derives from a study of CD8+ T cells in alopecia areata. Reverse transcription of extracted RNA yielded cDNA, which provided the sequencing template. The assay was immunoSEQ multiplex PCR, and TCRdb's table has in-frame clones only and misses some. The table shows some 110,000 clones, with about 60% occurring only once. Documented treatment: oral pan-JAK inhibitor, 5-10 mg twice daily. V lost 4 bases to trimming and J lost 10 bases, with 17 bases between them. The CDR3 has 14 amino acids. Germline loops: CDR1 SEHNR, CDR2 FQNEAQ (reference sequence). This clonotype originated in a human donor with alopecia areata. The chain couples TRBV7-9 to TRBJ2-1; no clear D. The source material was CD8+ T cells sorted from blood, sampled at week 24, from a patient treated with tofacitinib. CDR3: CASSSRGVEGEQFF. In DNA form, the CDR3 reads TGTGCCAGCAGCTCCCGAGGAGTGGAAGGGGAGCAGTTCTTC.